This passage covers 21 T cell receptor beta chains from one sample sequenced in a study of T cell repertoires in cytomegalovirus infection. TCRdb reanalysed the reads using MiXCR and keeps one entry per CDR3 protein. The data hold hundreds of thousands of distinct CDR3 sequences, with about 31% observed a single time. These receptors are not linked to any known antigen. Sequenced here: cultured CD8+ T cells from PBMCs, sampled from culture after CMV antigen stimulation. These receptors originate from a human donor in good health (CMV status not recorded). Some clones in this sample may be carry-over from other donors' samples.

The chain couples TRBV5-1 to TRBJ2-5, with D possibly matching TRBD2 (6 bases). This CDR3 spans 17 amino acids. V lost 0 bases, J lost 5 bases, and 20 bases lay in between. Germline CDR1 and CDR2: SGHRS and YFSETQ. The CDR3: CASSLEAGRLTVETQYF. The DNA of the CDR3 is TGCGCCAGCAGCTTGGAGGCAGGGAGGTTGACTGTGGAGACCCAGTACTTC.

The chain uses TRBV5-8 and TRBJ1-5; 8 bases map to TRBD1. V shed 5 bases and J 5 bases; nucleotides not matched to a gene: 9. Germline V lookup: CDR1 SGHTS, CDR2 YDEGEE. CDR3 length: 15 amino acids. The DNA of the CDR3 is TGTGCCAGCAGTTCCGGACAGGGCCCGTATCAGCCCCAGCATTTT. Protein sequence: CASSSGQGPYQPQHF. Variable domain in full (rest from reference TRBV5-8 and TRBJ1-5): EAGVTQSPTHLIKTRGQQATLRCSPISGHTSVYWYQQALGLGLQFLLWYDEGEERNRGNFPPRFSGRQFPNYSSELNVNALELEDSALYLCASSSGQGPYQPQHFGDGTRLSIL.

This clonotype was recorded a few times. This chain connects TRBV28 to TRBJ1-1, with D unclear. Trimming took off 4 bases at V and 1 base at J, with 10 bases between the two ends. Germline CDR1 MDHEN, CDR2 SYDVKM. The CDR3 extends over 14 amino acids. The CDR3 loop is CASSSSIGNTEAFF. CDR3 nucleotides: TGTGCCAGCAGTTCCTCCATTGGGAACACTGAAGCTTTCTTT. Drawing the rest from reference TRBV28 and TRBJ1-1, the complete variable domain is DVKVTQSSRYLVKRTGEKVFLECVQDMDHENMFWYRQDPGLGLRLIYFSYDVKMKEKGDIPEGYSVSREKKERFSLILESASTNQTSMYLCASSSSIGNTEAFFGQGTRLTVV.

This clonotype was seen ten or more times. The V call is TRBV20-1, the J call TRBJ2-7; tentatively, D is TRBD1 (6 bases). The CDR3 is made up of 13 amino acids. Trimming removed 3 bases at V and 5 bases at J, with 14 bases between. Germline CDR1 is DFQATT and CDR2 is SNEGSKA (reference sequence). The CDR3 sequence: CSARDRALHEQYV. CDR3 nucleotides: TGCAGTGCTAGGGACAGAGCACTCCACGAGCAGTACGTC.

This rearrangement joins TRBV29-1 to TRBJ2-6; no definite D call. The germline CDR1 and CDR2 sequences are SQVTM and ANQGSEA. Trimming took off 7 bases at V and 0 bases at J, with 16 bases between the two ends. The CDR3 has 16 amino acids. CDR3: CSADVPTRSGANVLTF. The DNA for the CDR3 is TGCAGCGCCGACGTTCCCACCCGCTCTGGGGCCAACGTCCTGACTTTC.

This rearrangement joins TRBV13 to TRBJ2-3; tentative D call: TRBD2 (6 bases). Trimming removed 3 bases at V and 3 bases at J, with 13 bases between. The length of the CDR3 is 15 residues. Germline lookup yields CDR1 PRHDT and CDR2 FYEKMQ (reference sequence). DNA of the CDR3: TGTGCCAGCAGCTTCTCGGCGGGGAGAACAGATACGCAGTATTTT. It encodes CASSFSAGRTDTQYF.

This clonotype came up a few times. The chain combines TRBV6-5 with TRBJ1-2; D unresolved. CDR1 and CDR2 (germline): MNHEY, SVGAGI. V lost 2 bases to trimming and J lost 0 bases, with 13 bases between them. This CDR3 is 16 amino acids long. CDR3 sequence reads: CASSYPIRGSNYGYTF. The CDR3 DNA is TGTGCCAGCAGTTACCCCATTCGGGGTTCTAACTATGGCTACACCTTC.

This clonotype occurred a few times. The gene calls are TRBV7-6 and TRBJ2-1; 14 bases fit TRBD2. This CDR3 has 15 amino acids. V shed 3 bases and J 12 bases; nucleotides not matched to a gene: 7. Germline V gene sequence: CDR1 SGHVS, CDR2 FNYEAQ. CDR3 coding DNA: TGTGCCAGCAGCTTGGGACTAGCGGGGGTACTTTGGCAGTTCTTC. This encodes CASSLGLAGVLWQFF.

Of note for this clonotype: A read error is possible here, since a much larger clone lies one base away. This chain connects TRBV6-6 to TRBJ1-5; D call uncertain. With 0 bases removed from V and 3 bases from J, the gap between germline ends came to 6 bases. Germline V gene data show CDR1 as MNHNY and CDR2 as SVGAGI (reference sequence). The CDR3 is 14 amino acids. The CDR3: CASSYSILNQPQHF. CDR3 DNA sequence: TGTGCCAGCAGTTACTCGATACTCAATCAGCCCCAGCATTTT.

V and J are TRBV10-3 and TRBJ2-3; 11 bases line up with TRBD2. This CDR3 is built from 17 residues. V shed 1 base, J shed 2 bases, and the junction held 5 bases outside the gene matches. The germline gives CDR1 ENHRY, CDR2 SYGVKD. The CDR3 nucleotides are TGTGCCATCAGTGAGTTCTTACTAGCGGGGGACACAGATACGCAGTATTTT. Amino acid sequence: CAISEFLLAGDTDTQYF.

The gene calls are TRBV2 and TRBJ1-1, with D hard to call. Trimming removed 2 bases at V and 4 bases at J, with 11 bases between. The V gene's germline CDR1 is SNHLY and CDR2 FYNNEI. This CDR3 region has 14 residues. The CDR3 DNA follows: TGTGCCAGCAGTGAATCAGCGGCGGGCACTGAAGCTTTCTTT. It translates to CASSESAAGTEAFF.

This chain connects TRBV5-6 to TRBJ1-2, with a tentative D call TRBD1 (5 bases). V was shortened by 8 bases and J by 1 base, with 9 bases between the two germline ends. Germline V gives CDR1 SGHDT, CDR2 YYEEEE. This CDR3 region has 12 residues. The CDR3 region has the DNA TGTGCCAGTTGGGACGTTAACTATGGCTACACCTTC. Translating gives CASWDVNYGYTF.

This clonotype was seen a few times. The chain carries TRBV7-9 and TRBJ1-1, with D possibly matching TRBD1 (6 bases). Looked up from germline, CDR1 is SEHNR and CDR2 is FQNEAQ (reference sequence). The CDR3 is 13 amino acids. The V end was cut by 6 bases, the J end by 7 bases, with 15 bases between. In DNA, the CDR3 is TGTGCCAGCAGTAACAGGGAAATAAATGAAGCTTTCTTT. This translates into CASSNREINEAFF. Using reference TRBV7-9 and TRBJ1-1 for the parts outside the CDR3, the full variable domain is DTGVSQNPRHKITKRGQNVTFRCDPISEHNRLYWYRQTLGQGPEFLTYFQNEAQLEKSRLLSDRFSAERPKGSFSTLEIQRTEQGDSAMYLCASSNREINEAFFGQGTRLTVV.

In its sample, this clonotype was seen many times. This chain connects TRBV6-6 to TRBJ2-2; TRBD1 matches at 10 bases. V lost 6 bases to trimming and J lost 5 bases; unmatched junction nucleotides: 3. Germline CDR1 reads MNHNY; CDR2 reads SVGAGI (reference sequence). CDR3 length: 14 residues. The CDR3 DNA is TGTGCCAGCAGGGAGGACAGGGGGACCGGGGAGCTGTTTTTT. Translating gives CASREDRGTGELFF.

This clonotype came up once. The chain carries TRBV6-1 and TRBJ1-6, with 7 bases identical to TRBD1. The CDR3 consists of 17 residues. Trimming removed 1 base from V and 4 bases from J; junction bases left unmatched: 7. CDR1 is MNHNS and CDR2 is SASEGT in the germline V gene. The CDR3 protein is CASSEGPDRAYNSPLHF. CDR3 in DNA: TGTGCCAGCAGTGAAGGCCCCGACAGGGCTTATAATTCACCCCTCCACTTT.

This clonotype showed up just a few times. The rearrangement uses TRBV6-1 and TRBJ1-4; D unclear. The CDR3 covers 16 residues. The germline V gene has CDR1 MNHNS and CDR2 SASEGT. Trimming took off 5 bases at V and 5 bases at J, with 18 bases between the two ends. The CDR3 DNA follows: TGTGCCAGCAGTCTTCTTTTGGGAGGAGCGAATGAAAAACTGTTTTTT. Amino acid sequence: CASSLLLGGANEKLFF.

This clonotype was counted only a few times. The chain uses TRBV7-9 and TRBJ1-4; 8 positions agree with TRBD1. CDR1 and CDR2 (germline): SEHNR, FQNEAQ (reference sequence). The V and J ends lost 0 bases and 7 bases, in that order; junction bases with no gene match: 7. CDR3 size: 16 residues. The CDR3 sequence is CASSLAGRGRGEKLFF. In DNA form, the CDR3 reads TGTGCCAGCAGCTTAGCCGGCAGGGGGCGCGGTGAAAAACTGTTTTTT.

In this sample, this clonotype turned up a few times. This chain links TRBV9 with TRBJ2-2, with 9 bases fitting TRBD2. The CDR3 sequence is 15 residues long. Per the germline V gene, CDR1 is SGDLS and CDR2 is YYNGEE. V dropped 4 bases and J dropped 3; count of bases not matched to a gene: 4. The CDR3 bases are TGTGCCAGCAGCCTCAAGCGGGGGGACACCGGGGAGCTGTTTTTT. Its translation is CASSLKRGDTGELFF. The full variable domain, with the rest looked up from reference TRBV9 and TRBJ2-2, is DSGVTQTPKHLITATGQRVTLRCSPRSGDLSVYWYQQSLDQGLQFLIQYYNGEERAKGNILERFSAQQFPDLHSELNLSSLELGDSALYFCASSLKRGDTGELFFGEGSRLTVL.

This clonotype has a handful of counts. The CDR3 nucleotides are TGTGCCAGCAGCCTTTATAGGGCGAGCACAGATACGCAGTATTTT. This sequence encodes CASSLYRASTDTQYF. V usage is TRBV14 and J usage is TRBJ2-3, with unresolved D. Germline lookup yields CDR1 SGHDN and CDR2 FVKESK. The V end was cut by 4 bases, the J end by 0 bases, with 11 bases between. The CDR3 consists of 15 residues.

In this sample, this clonotype turned up a few times. This sequence joins TRBV5-4 and TRBJ1-1; 8 positions agree with TRBD1. Trimming cost V 3 bases and J 1 base; bases outside gene matches: 5. The CDR3 length is 15 residues. Looked up from germline, CDR1 is SGHNT and CDR2 is YYREEE (reference sequence). As DNA, the CDR3 is TGTGCCAGCAGCTCCACGGGACAGGAGAACACTGAAGCTTTCTTT. The encoded protein is CASSSTGQENTEAFF.

The V call is TRBV7-2, the J call TRBJ1-3, with D unresolved. V lost 3 bases to trimming and J lost 2 bases, with 14 bases between them. The CDR3 has 16 amino acids. Germline CDR1 reads SGHTA; CDR2 reads FQGNSA. CDR3 DNA sequence: TGTGCCAGCAGCTTTCCCAACGGGCCCGCTGGAAACACCATATATTTT. Its protein product is CASSFPNGPAGNTIYF.